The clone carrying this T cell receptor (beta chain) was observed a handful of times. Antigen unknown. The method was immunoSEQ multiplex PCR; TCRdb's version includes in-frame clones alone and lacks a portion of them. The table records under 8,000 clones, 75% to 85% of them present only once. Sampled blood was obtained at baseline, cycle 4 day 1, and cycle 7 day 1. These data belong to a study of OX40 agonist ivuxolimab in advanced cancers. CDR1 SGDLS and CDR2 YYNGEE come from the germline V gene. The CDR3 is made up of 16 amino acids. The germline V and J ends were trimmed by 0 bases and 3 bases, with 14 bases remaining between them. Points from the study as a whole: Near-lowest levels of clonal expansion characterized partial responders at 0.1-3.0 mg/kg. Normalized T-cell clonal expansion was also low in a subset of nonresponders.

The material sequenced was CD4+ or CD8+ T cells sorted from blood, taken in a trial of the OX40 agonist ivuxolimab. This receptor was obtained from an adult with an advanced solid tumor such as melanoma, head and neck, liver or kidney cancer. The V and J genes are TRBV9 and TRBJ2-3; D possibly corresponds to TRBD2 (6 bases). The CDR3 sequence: CASSVVAAEGTDTQYF. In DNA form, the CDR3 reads TGTGCCAGCAGCGTAGTTGCGGCGGAGGGGACAGATACGCAGTATTTT.